This passage covers 26 T cell receptor beta chains from one sample sequenced in a study of cytomegalovirus exposure and HLA in healthy donors. 60 Vbeta and 13 Jbeta primers were used in PCR. Method: immunoSEQ multiplex PCR; TCRdb's copy keeps in-frame clones and lacks some. This table has about 150,000 clones, roughly 80% appearing once. What was sequenced was PBMCs. The receptors originated from a young man in good health and CMV-seropositive.

V gene TRBV5-1 combines with J gene TRBJ2-1; perhaps TRBD2 as D (6 bases). Trimming left V 4 bases short and J 7 bases short, with 12 bases between. The CDR3 length is 13 residues. Germline V lookup: CDR1 SGHRS, CDR2 YFSETQ. The CDR3 region is CASSTLAENEQFF. In DNA form, the CDR3 reads TGCGCCAGCAGCACATTAGCGGAGAATGAGCAGTTCTTC.

CDR3 residues: CATSRDRPPGQGHEQYF. The CDR3 DNA reads TGTGCCACCAGCAGAGATCGACCTCCGGGACAGGGTCACGAGCAGTACTTC. The chain recombines TRBV15 with TRBJ2-7, with 9 bases aligning to TRBD1. Germline CDR1 is LNHNV and CDR2 is YYDKDF (reference sequence). The ends lost 0 bases at V and 5 bases at J; junction bases unmatched: 11. The CDR3 runs 17 residues.

V gene TRBV18 combines with J gene TRBJ2-7, with a weak D call TRBD2 (5 bases). CDR1 KGHSH and CDR2 LQKENI come from the germline V gene. The germline V and J ends were trimmed by 1 base and 5 bases, with 24 bases remaining between them. CDR3 length equals 18 residues. CDR3 coding DNA: TGTGCCAGCTCACCACTGGTACAGTTTTCCGTCAACGGGAACGAGCAGTACTTC. This gives the protein CASSPLVQFSVNGNEQYF.

Notes on this clone: A read error may produce the germline difference seen at one junction end. The chain recombines TRBV5-1 with TRBJ2-7; TRBD1 aligns across 10 bases. Per the germline V gene, CDR1 is SGHRS and CDR2 is YFSETQ. The CDR3 covers 17 residues. The CDR3 sequence is CASRLGLLGQGSFEQYF. In DNA, the CDR3 is TGCGCCAGCCGCTTAGGGCTACTGGGACAGGGGTCGTTCGAGCAGTACTTC.

The rearrangement links TRBV13 to TRBJ1-2; unclear D gene. Deletions cut 5 bases from V and 3 bases from J, with 7 bases between. This CDR3 is 12 amino acids long. Looked up from germline, CDR1 is PRHDT and CDR2 is FYEKMQ (reference sequence). CDR3 in DNA: TGTGCCAGCAGCGCCCGGTACTATGGCTACACCTTC. As protein: CASSARYYGYTF.

The rearrangement links TRBV2 to TRBJ2-7; D gene uncertain. Trimming removed 8 bases at V and 0 bases at J, with 14 bases between. Germline V gene data show CDR1 as SNHLY and CDR2 as FYNNEI. This CDR3 comprises 14 residues. In nucleotides, the CDR3 is TGTGCCAGCTTTCGCACCTATCTCTCCTACGAGCAGTACTTC. Residues: CASFRTYLSYEQYF.

The rearrangement links TRBV28 to TRBJ1-5; TRBD1 might be the D (6 bases). The CDR3 has 16 amino acids. Germline CDR1 is MDHEN and CDR2 is SYDVKM. V was trimmed by 2 bases and J by 0 bases, leaving 11 bases between them. CDR3: CASSLKGGGSNQPQHF. The CDR3 nucleotides are TGTGCCAGCAGTTTAAAGGGGGGGGGTAGCAATCAGCCCCAGCATTTT.

This clone was recorded a few times. This sequence joins TRBV5-1 and TRBJ2-1, with 11 bases fitting TRBD2. The germline V gene encodes CDR1 SGHRS and CDR2 YFSETQ. With 1 base clipped from V and 0 bases from J, the junction kept 0 bases outside the gene matches. The CDR3 is made up of 16 amino acids. This CDR3 reads CASSLTSGSSYNEQFF. The CDR3, as DNA: TGCGCCAGCAGCTTGACTAGCGGGAGCTCCTACAATGAGCAGTTCTTC.

Worth noting for this clone: A far more abundant clone sits one base away, making this likely a read error. V gene TRBV27 combines with J gene TRBJ2-7; TRBD1 matches 10 bases. Germline loops: CDR1 MNHEY, CDR2 SMNVEV (reference sequence). Unmatched junction bases numbered 17, after V lost 6 bases and J lost 6 bases. The CDR3 totals 17 residues. In DNA form, the CDR3 reads TGTGCCAGCAGCTTAGGGCTACTGGGACAGGGGTCGTTCGAGCAGTACTTC. Amino acid sequence: CASSLGLLGQGSFEQYF.

The rearrangement uses TRBV25-1 and TRBJ2-1; TRBD2 might be the D (5 bases). Germline lookup yields CDR1 MGHDK and CDR2 SYGVNS. The CDR3 contains 15 residues. V was cut by 3 bases and J by 9 bases, with 18 bases left in between. The CDR3 nucleotides read TGTGCCAGCAGTGATTCCGCCATTCGCGCGGGTGAGCAGTTCTTC. Translating it yields CASSDSAIRAGEQFF. Together with reference TRBV25-1 and TRBJ2-1, the CDR3 gives the full variable domain: EADIYQTPRYLVIGTGKKITLECSQTMGHDKMYWYQQDPGMELHLIHYSYGVNSTEKGDLSSESTVSRIRTEHFPLTLESARPSHTSQYLCASSDSAIRAGEQFFGPGTRLTVL.

The chain joins TRBV27 to TRBJ2-7; 7 bases agree with TRBD1. Germline CDR1 reads MNHEY; CDR2 reads SMNVEV (reference sequence). The CDR3 spans 12 residues. V was pared by 8 bases and J by 2 bases, with 3 bases of the junction left unmatched. Here the CDR3 DNA reads TGTGCCAGCGTGGGACAGCCCTACGAGCAGTACTTC. It yields the protein CASVGQPYEQYF.

J is TRBJ1-1 and V is TRBV7-9; D not resolved. The CDR3 is 11 residues long. V lost 7 bases, J lost 2 bases, and 5 bases lay in between. Germline V CDR1 and CDR2: SEHNR, FQNEAQ (reference sequence). The CDR3 sequence is CASTSNTEAFF. The DNA of the CDR3 is TGTGCCAGCACCTCCAACACTGAAGCTTTCTTT.

J is TRBJ1-1 and V is TRBV10-1; weak D call: TRBD1 (5 bases). The CDR3 is 14 residues long. Trimming stripped 3 bases from V and 4 bases from J, with 12 bases between. In germline, CDR1 is WNHNN, CDR2 SYGVQD (reference sequence). CDR3 amino acids: CASSDKEGPTEAFF. The CDR3 nucleotides are TGCGCCAGCAGTGATAAGGAGGGGCCCACTGAAGCTTTCTTT.

The rearrangement joins TRBV5-4 to TRBJ2-1; 7 nucleotides match TRBD2. The trim removed 2 bases at V and 5 bases at J, leaving 7 bases unmatched. This CDR3 region has 15 residues. Germline V gives CDR1 SGHNT, CDR2 YYREEE (reference sequence). CDR3 sequence reads: CASSLRTSDHNEQFF. The CDR3 nucleotides read TGTGCCAGCAGCTTAAGGACTAGTGACCACAATGAGCAGTTCTTC.

The gene calls are TRBV5-6 and TRBJ2-7, with TRBD1 matching 9 bases. The V and J ends lost 0 bases and 4 bases, in that order; junction bases with no gene match: 2. The CDR3 extends over 14 amino acids. From germline, CDR1 is SGHDT and CDR2 YYEEEE. The CDR3 region is CASSLAGQGYEQYF. CDR3 DNA sequence: TGTGCCAGCAGCTTGGCGGGACAGGGATACGAGCAGTACTTC. The variable domain in full, with the rest retrieved from reference TRBV5-6 and TRBJ2-7, is DAGVTQSPTHLIKTRGQQVTLRCSPKSGHDTVSWYQQALGQGPQFIFQYYEEEERQRGNFPDRFSGHQFPNYSSELNVNALLLGDSALYLCASSLAGQGYEQYFGPGTRLTVT.

The rearrangement links TRBV4-2 to TRBJ1-1, with a tentative D call TRBD1 (5 bases). The germline gives CDR1 LGHNA, CDR2 YNFKEQ. V lost 0 bases and J 1 base, leaving 9 bases between the germline ends. The CDR3 totals 15 residues. The CDR3 DNA reads as TGTGCCAGCAGCCAAGATCGACAGTCGAACACTGAAGCTTTCTTT. The encoded protein is CASSQDRQSNTEAFF.

The genes are TRBV28 and TRBJ2-1; TRBD1 aligns across 9 bases. Trimming cost V 6 bases and J 9 bases; bases outside gene matches: 9. Germline V gene data show CDR1 as MDHEN and CDR2 as SYDVKM. CDR3 size: 14 residues. The CDR3 spells CASRPGTGGSEQFF. The CDR3 nucleotides are TGTGCCAGCAGACCGGGAACAGGGGGCTCTGAGCAGTTCTTC.

The gene calls are TRBV6-1 and TRBJ2-7; 9 bases fit TRBD1. The V and J ends lost 10 bases and 2 bases, in that order; junction bases with no gene match: 6. CDR3 length: 13 residues. Per germline, CDR1 MNHNS and CDR2 SASEGT. In DNA, the CDR3 is TGTGCCAACGGACAGGGGCTTCCCTACGAGCAGTACTTC. It codes for CANGQGLPYEQYF.

The rearrangement links TRBV6-1 to TRBJ1-4; TRBD1 matches at 9 bases. The CDR3 is 14 residues long. V shed 6 bases, J shed 4 bases, and the junction held 3 bases outside the gene matches. Looked up from germline, CDR1 is MNHNS and CDR2 is SASEGT. The CDR3 nucleotides are TGTGCCAGCAGGTCGGGACAGGGTAATGAAAAACTGTTTTTT. Its translation: CASRSGQGNEKLFF.

This clone was found a few times. The chain has TRBV25-1 and TRBJ2-2; D ambiguous. V shed 1 base and J shed 7 bases, with 4 bases lying between them. The CDR3 loop spans 12 amino acids. Germline V gene sequence: CDR1 MGHDK, CDR2 SYGVNS. The DNA of the CDR3 is TGTGCCAGCAGTGAATTCAGCGGGGAGCTGTTTTTT. Translating gives CASSEFSGELFF.

The chain employs TRBV5-5 and TRBJ1-2; 7 bases are shared with TRBD1. Germline CDR1 SGHKS, CDR2 YYEKEE (reference sequence). This CDR3 has 16 amino acids. V dropped 3 bases and J dropped 8; count of bases not matched to a gene: 16. As DNA, the CDR3 is TGTGCCAGCAGCTCCCCCGGAGGTGACAGGGTTGGCGGCTACACCTTC. Amino acid sequence: CASSSPGGDRVGGYTF.

The chain is built from TRBV2 and TRBJ2-3, with 8 positions matching TRBD2. Trimming took 1 base from V and 6 from J; bases not matched to a gene: 0. The CDR3 consists of 13 residues. The germline V gene has CDR1 SNHLY and CDR2 FYNNEI. This chain's CDR3 is CASSEGGRDTQYF. The CDR3 region has the DNA TGTGCCAGCAGTGAAGGCGGGAGGGATACGCAGTATTTT.

This clone was seen a handful of times. The chain couples TRBV2 to TRBJ2-7; 8 bases match TRBD1. The CDR3 extends over 12 amino acids. The V segment lost 5 bases and the J segment 5 bases; nucleotides outside the gene matches: 2. The germline V gene encodes CDR1 SNHLY and CDR2 FYNNEI. The CDR3 DNA is TGTGCCAGCAGTCCGGACAGGGACGAGCAGTACTTC. Translation: CASSPDRDEQYF. The whole variable domain, filled in from reference TRBV2 and TRBJ2-7, reads EPEVTQTPSHQVTQMGQEVILRCVPISNHLYFYWYRQILGQKVEFLVSFYNNEISEKSEIFDDQFSVERPDGSNFTLKIRSTKLEDSAMYFCASSPDRDEQYFGPGTRLTVT.

The chain couples TRBV4-2 to TRBJ2-7; 7 bases line up with TRBD2. The CDR3 covers 17 residues. V lost 0 bases, J lost 4 bases, and 12 bases stayed unmatched. The germline V gene encodes CDR1 LGHNA and CDR2 YNFKEQ. CDR3 nucleotides: TGTGCCAGCAGCCAAGAGGTCTGGGCGGGGGACCCATACGAGCAGTACTTC. It yields the protein CASSQEVWAGDPYEQYF.

The gene calls are TRBV28 and TRBJ1-5; TRBD1 might be the D (5 bases). CDR1 and CDR2 (germline): MDHEN, SYDVKM. The V and J ends lost 6 bases and 1 base respectively, with 19 bases between them. This CDR3 comprises 17 residues. CDR3 sequence: CASRSPGPGGSNQPQHF. The CDR3 DNA sequence: TGTGCCAGCAGATCCCCGGGACCCGGAGGGAGCAATCAGCCCCAGCATTTT.

The V call is TRBV6-1, the J call TRBJ2-5; TRBD2 matches 10 bases. Per germline, CDR1 MNHNS and CDR2 SASEGT. The V and J ends lost 4 bases and 5 bases, in that order; junction bases with no gene match: 4. This CDR3 is built from 14 residues. The CDR3 nucleotides are TGTGCCAGCAGTGGATGGACTAGCGGCGAGACCCAGTACTTC. Encoded protein: CASSGWTSGETQYF.